The entry below gives a single TCR beta chain sequence along with its context. Its specificity is unknown. The germline V gene has CDR1 LGHNA and CDR2 YSLEER. The CDR3 consists of 16 residues. Trimming cost V 0 bases and J 7 bases; bases outside gene matches: 11. This sample is part of a study of cytomegalovirus exposure and HLA in healthy donors. Study observations and caveats: Sequencing likely generated an artifact that appeared as a cluster of highly shared sequence variants.

60 Vbeta and 13 Jbeta primers were used in PCR. The method was immunoSEQ multiplex PCR; TCRdb's version includes in-frame clones alone and lacks a portion of them. The profile shows roughly 150,000 clones, around 75% of them singletons. The receptor was isolated from a male donor in good health and CMV-seronegative. Sequencing was carried out using PBMCs. The chain links TRBV4-3 to TRBJ1-1, with 7 positions matching TRBD1. The CDR3 region is CASSQDWDSFFLEAFF. CDR3 in DNA: TGCGCCAGCAGCCAAGATTGGGACAGCTTCTTTCTTGAAGCTTTCTTT.